This T cell receptor beta chain appears in the sequencing data of a study of STAT5B mutations in CD4+ large granular lymphocyte leukemia. Whole-study results and caveats: 8/27 top patient clones versus 2/35 control clones were TRBV06-family. Without HLA matching, higher CD4+ than CD8+ T-LGLL clonality could reflect small sample size.

Assay used: immunoSEQ multiplex PCR; TCRdb lists only in-frame clones, some missing. Of 30,000 to 40,000 clones in the sample, more than 55% were seen once. Losses at the gene ends were 4 bases for V and 2 bases for J; bases not matched to a gene: 7. The CDR3 sequence is 16 residues long. Per the germline V gene, CDR1 is MGHRA and CDR2 is YSYEKL. In regard to this clone: Its target is unknown.

Material for sequencing was CD4+ T cells from blood buffy coats. This sequence joins TRBV4-1 and TRBJ1-1, with 10 bases identical to TRBD1. This sequence originates from a human donor in good health. CDR3 sequence (DNA): TGCGCCAGCAGCCCTCGGGACAGGGGATCTAACACTGAAGCTTTCTTT. It codes for CASSPRDRGSNTEAFF.